This record concerns one TCR beta chain sequence. Its antigen is unidentified. The data belong to a study of T cell responses to AZD1222 COVID-19 vaccine. Findings and limits, study-wide: Reportedly, nearly half the spike-specific TCRs target unmutated variant regions. Vaccine-associated CD4 TCRs ranged over spike, dominating at 160-218 and 743-854.

CDR1 and CDR2 (germline): LNHDA, SQIVND (reference sequence). This CDR3 spans 15 amino acids. The V and J ends lost 5 bases and 8 bases, in that order; junction bases with no gene match: 11. Generated by immunoSEQ multiplex PCR, the TCRdb table keeps only in-frame clones and is missing some. The sample lists about 90,000 clones; 85% were seen once. The chain recombines TRBV19 with TRBJ1-4; 7 positions match TRBD1. The material sequenced was peripheral blood, taken 28 days after the second AZD1222 dose. This TCR derives from an adult who received the AZD1222 COVID-19 vaccine. The CDR3 nucleotides are TGTGCCAGTAGTCCCCGACAGGGCGGCAGCGAAAAACTGTTTTTT. Translating it yields CASSPRQGGSEKLFF. Filled out from reference TRBV19 and TRBJ1-4, the complete variable domain reads DGGITQSPKYLFRKEGQNVTLSCEQNLNHDAMYWYRQDPGQGLRLIYYSQIVNDFQKGDIAEGYSVSREKKESFPLTVTSAQKNPTAFYLCASSPRQGGSEKLFFGSGTQLSVL.